A selection of T cell receptor beta chains follows, all from one sample in a study of CD8 T cells in Susac syndrome. TCRdb re-derived calls from the immunoSEQ multiplex PCR reads in MiXCR, one entry per CDR3 protein. Of 150,000 to 200,000 distinct CDR3 sequences listed, under 95% are singletons. Sequenced sample: CD4+ T cells from PBMCs. The receptors come from a human donor with Susac syndrome. The CDR3 runs from the conserved cysteine through the conserved F or W. Each record gives: V gene, D gene, J gene, clone size, CDR3 DNA, CDR3 protein. D genes are given only for firm matches. Only some rows state a clone size, as once, few, many or a class for expanded clones.

>TRBV30|.|TRBJ1-1|.
TGTGCCTGGAGCTCGTCAGGGAACACTGAAGCTTTCTTT
CAWSSSGNTEAFF
>TRBV20-1|TRBD2|TRBJ2-7|once
TGCAGTGCTAGAGAAGGGGCGTCGGGGGGGCGAGAGCAGTACTTC
CSAREGASGGREQYF
>TRBV20-1|TRBD2|TRBJ2-5|once
TGCAGTGCTAGACACGCGGGGGAGGATCAAGAGACCCAGTACTTC
CSARHAGEDQETQYF
>TRBV18|TRBD2|TRBJ2-6|.
TGTGCCAGCTCACCCCGGGGAGGGGACTCTGGGGCCAACGTCCTGACTTTC
CASSPRGGDSGANVLTF
>TRBV6-2/TRBV6-3|.|TRBJ1-5|.
TGTGCCAGCAGATCGGACGGATTAGCAAATCAGCCCCAGCATTTT
CASRSDGLANQPQHF
>TRBV12-3/TRBV12-4|.|TRBJ1-2|.
TGTGCCAGCAGTTTAGCCCTTTACGGCTATGGCTACACCTTC
CASSLALYGYGYTF
>TRBV29-1|TRBD1|TRBJ2-7|.
TGCAGCGTTATCCAGGGGGTGGCCTACGAGCAGTACTTC
CSVIQGVAYEQYF
>TRBV9|TRBD1|TRBJ2-1|once
TGTGCCAGCAGCGAACAGGGGACAGCGTCCAATGAGCAGTTCTTC
CASSEQGTASNEQFF
>TRBV20-1|TRBD1|TRBJ1-2|.
TGCAGTGCTAGAGGCCAGGGGGTCGGCTATGGCTACACCTTC
CSARGQGVGYGYTF
>TRBV12-3/TRBV12-4|TRBD2|TRBJ2-1|.
TGTGCCAGCAGTTTGGTAGCGGGGGGCATCCGCAATGAGCAGTTCTTC
CASSLVAGGIRNEQFF
>TRBV20-1|.|TRBJ2-2|.
TGCAGTGCCTTCCAGGGGAACACCGGGGAGCTGTTTTTT
CSAFQGNTGELFF
>TRBV5-4|TRBD1|TRBJ2-1|once
TGTGCCAGCAGCTTGGGGACAGGAGCAACCTACAATGAGCAGTTCTTC
CASSLGTGATYNEQFF
>TRBV5-1|.|TRBJ1-6|.
TGCGCCAGTTCTGGGGGGCGGAATTCACCCCTCCACTTT
CASSGGRNSPLHF
>TRBV29-1|TRBD1|TRBJ2-7|.
TGCAGCGCCGAACAGGGGACGACCTACGAGCAGTACTTC
CSAEQGTTYEQYF
>TRBV20-1|TRBD1|TRBJ2-7|.
TGCAGTGTTACCACCGGGACAGGGGCCGAGCAGTACTTC
CSVTTGTGAEQYF
>TRBV9|TRBD1|TRBJ2-5|.
TGTGCCAGCAGCTTCGGACAGGGGCGATTCGAGACCCAGTACTTC
CASSFGQGRFETQYF
>TRBV4-2|.|TRBJ1-4|.
TGTGCCAGCAGCCAAGATCCGGGGTATGGGGGTAAACTGTTTTTT
CASSQDPGYGGKLFF
>TRBV20-1|.|TRBJ1-2|once
TGCAGTGCTAGAGCAGGGTTGGGCGATGGCTACACCTTC
CSARAGLGDGYTF
>TRBV14|.|TRBJ2-7|.
TGTGCCAGCAGCCAAGATCAATTCTCCTACGAGCAGTACTTC
CASSQDQFSYEQYF
>TRBV28|.|TRBJ2-5|.
TGTGCCAGCAGTAGGGGGGCGAATCGAGAGACCCAGTACTTC
CASSRGANRETQYF
>TRBV5-4|TRBD1|TRBJ1-2|.
TGTGCCAGCAGCTCCGGACAGGGGAGCGACTATGGCTACACCTTC
CASSSGQGSDYGYTF
>TRBV5-1|.|TRBJ2-5|.
TGCGCCAGCAGCTTCGCGGGGAACCCCCAAGAGACCCAGTACTTC
CASSFAGNPQETQYF
>TRBV19|.|TRBJ2-5|.
TGTGCCAGTAGGGGCCATCCGGGGGGCTCGCCAGAGACCCAGTACTTC
CASRGHPGGSPETQYF
>TRBV2|.|TRBJ1-2|once
TGTGCCAGCAGTGAAGCGTCGTACCGGGGCTACACCTTC
CASSEASYRGYTF
>TRBV9|TRBD1|TRBJ1-2|.
TGTGCCAGCAGCGTAGACAGGGGAAGGGTCGGCTACACCTTC
CASSVDRGRVGYTF
>TRBV12-3/TRBV12-4|.|TRBJ1-6|.
TGTGCCAGCAGCCGGGGACTAAACAATTCACCCCTCCACTTT
CASSRGLNNSPLHF
>TRBV20-1|.|TRBJ2-7|.
TGCAGTGCTAGAGGGGACATGCCCGAGCAGTACTTC
CSARGDMPEQYF
>TRBV21-1|.|TRBJ2-4|.
TGTGCCAGCAGCAAAGGCGGGGAGGTGGAAAACATTCAGTACTTC
CASSKGGEVENIQYF
>TRBV20-1|.|TRBJ2-7|once
TGCAGTGCTAAGTCTCACCGGGTCAACTCCTACGAGCAGTACTTC
CSAKSHRVNSYEQYF
>TRBV20-1|TRBD2|TRBJ2-7|.
TGCAGTGCGCTTACTAGCGGGGGGCACTACGAGCAGTACTTC
CSALTSGGHYEQYF